Included here is one T cell receptor beta chain sequence, with context. Its antigen is not identified. The entry originates in a study of cytomegalovirus exposure and HLA in healthy donors. About the study: Early released data had approximately 86 million unique TCRs, all coming from HLA-typed donors. Findings and caveats of the study: Cytomegalovirus-associated TCR beta chains were listed, numbering over 150.

The CDR3 contains 13 residues. The V and J ends lost 5 bases and 1 base respectively, with 8 bases between them. The germline V gene has CDR1 MNHEY and CDR2 SMNVEV (reference sequence). PCR primers comprised 60 Vbeta and 13 Jbeta primers. The method was immunoSEQ multiplex PCR; TCRdb's version includes in-frame clones alone and lacks a portion of them. The repertoire includes more than 80,000 clones, under 80% of them detected once, and 5% to 7% sits in the top ten. Donors were nominally healthy when sampled, though unrecorded immune exposures were likely. J is TRBJ1-1 and V is TRBV27; D is perhaps TRBD1 (6 bases). Input material: PBMCs. This TCR was recovered from a woman in her 50s in good health and CMV-seropositive. The CDR3 reads CASSKQGNTEAFF. The DNA for the CDR3 is TGTGCCAGCAGTAAACAGGGGAACACTGAAGCTTTCTTT.